Below are 6 T cell receptor beta chains sequenced from a single sample in a study of graft-versus-host responses after intestinal transplantation. These TCRs' antigens remain unknown. The method was immunoSEQ multiplex PCR; TCRdb's version includes in-frame clones alone and lacks a portion of them. The repertoire holds tens of thousands of clones, with just under 95% as singletons. The starting material was unstimulated CD8+ T cells sorted from spleen or lymph node cells, obtained before intestinal transplant. These receptor sequences come from a human donor who received an intestinal transplant.

The J gene is TRBJ2-7, the V gene TRBV6-5; maybe TRBD2 (6 bases). The CDR3 contains 14 residues. Trimming removed 5 bases from V and 3 bases from J, with 14 bases in between. CDR1 and CDR2 (germline): MNHEY, SVGAGI. The CDR3 reads CASSPVEGHYEQYF. CDR3 coding DNA: TGTGCCAGCAGTCCAGTGGAGGGCCACTACGAGCAGTACTTC.

The chain joins TRBV4-1 to TRBJ1-1; D uncertain. Germline V gives CDR1 MGHRA, CDR2 YSYEKL. The V and J ends lost 8 bases and 1 base respectively, with 17 bases between them. CDR3 length: 15 residues. This CDR3 is CASLPWAEGNTEAFF. The CDR3 coding sequence is TGCGCCAGCCTACCCTGGGCAGAGGGGAACACTGAAGCTTTCTTT.

V and J are TRBV6-5 and TRBJ2-1; a weak D match, TRBD2 (6 bases). Germline CDR1 MNHEY, CDR2 SVGAGI. The CDR3 is 15 amino acids. Trimming stripped 0 bases from V and 7 bases from J, with 13 bases between. CDR3 nucleotides: TGTGCCAGCAGTTACTCGAGGTCCGCGGGGAATGAGCAGTTCTTC. Protein product: CASSYSRSAGNEQFF.

The chain links TRBV27 to TRBJ2-1, with D tentatively TRBD2 (6 bases). Germline CDR1 and CDR2: MNHEY and SMNVEV (reference sequence). The CDR3 is 12 amino acids. In DNA, the CDR3 is TGTGCAGCCGGGACTTTATACAATGAGCAGTTCTTC. Amino acid sequence: CAAGTLYNEQFF.

The rearrangement joins TRBV6-6 to TRBJ1-4; tentatively, D is TRBD1 (6 bases). The CDR3 extends over 14 amino acids. V lost 6 bases and J 5 bases, leaving 13 bases between the germline ends. Germline CDR1 and CDR2: MNHNY and SVGAGI (reference sequence). CDR3 in amino acids: CASSQTGSNEKLFF. The CDR3 DNA follows: TGTGCCAGCAGCCAGACAGGCTCCAATGAAAAACTGTTTTTT.

The chain combines TRBV5-6 with TRBJ1-5; the D gene is possibly TRBD1 (6 bases). Trimming took 0 bases from V and 4 from J, leaving 8 bases between them. This CDR3 comprises 14 residues. Germline CDR1 SGHDT, CDR2 YYEEEE. CDR3 in amino acids: CASSLEGGNQPQHF. CDR3 DNA sequence: TGTGCCAGCAGCTTGGAGGGGGGTAATCAGCCCCAGCATTTT.